Listed below are T cell receptor beta chains from one sample, sequenced in a study of vaccination effects on CD4 cells after COVID-19. No antigen has been identified for these receptors. Libraries were prepared by immunoSEQ multiplex PCR; TCRdb keeps only in-frame clonotypes and omits some of them. The data show tens of thousands of clones, about 80% seen once. The source material was CD4+ T cells from PBMCs cultured with HCoV-NL63 spike peptides, sampled after COVID-19 vaccination. Receptors originate from a human donor who received a COVID-19 vaccine. Some clones in this sample may be carry-over from other donors' samples. Each CDR3 is given with its conserved first and last residue. The D gene is left open where the match is weak. Size tells how often a clone was seen (once, few, many) or the class of an expanded clone, and some rows leave it out.

abundance	d_gene	v_gene	j_gene	CDR3nt	CDR3aa
once	TRBD1	TRBV19	TRBJ2-6	TGTGCCAGTAGTAGACAGGGGCGCCACTCTGGGGCCAACGTCCTGACTTTC	CASSRQGRHSGANVLTF
-	TRBD2	TRBV5-6	TRBJ2-4	TGTGCCAGCAGCCGCGGGGGGGTGAGGGGCATTCAGTACTTC	CASSRGGVRGIQYF
-	TRBD2	TRBV4-1	TRBJ2-3	TGCGCCAGCAGCCAAGATCCTCTGCGGGGGGACCCGTGGCGTTCCCCAGATACGCAGTATTTT	CASSQDPLRGDPWRSPDTQYF
-	TRBD2	TRBV7-3	TRBJ2-3	TGTGCCAGCAGCTTACAGCGGGGGGGCATGAATACGCAGTATTTT	CASSLQRGGMNTQYF
-	TRBD2	TRBV9	TRBJ2-5	TGTGCCAGCAGCTCCGGGACTAGCGCCGTAGAGACCCAGTACTTC	CASSSGTSAVETQYF
-	-	TRBV5-1	TRBJ2-6	TGCGCCAGCAGCTCACAGGGAGCGGGGGCCAACGTCCTGACTTTC	CASSSQGAGANVLTF
-	-	TRBV7-2	TRBJ2-5	TGTGCCAGCAGCTTAGTAGGGGTCGAGACCCAGTACTTC	CASSLVGVETQYF
few	-	TRBV14	TRBJ2-5	TGTGCCAGCAGCCAAGGACAGTGGGAGACCCAGTACTTC	CASSQGQWETQYF
-	-	TRBV2	TRBJ1-1	TGTGCCAGCAGGTACTGGGCCCGGGGGGACACTGAAGCTTTCTTT	CASRYWARGDTEAFF
-	-	TRBV5-6	TRBJ1-2	TGTGCCAGCAGTATGGGACGGAACTATGGCTACACCTTC	CASSMGRNYGYTF
-	-	TRBV7-2	TRBJ2-1	TGTGCCAGCAGCTTTCCCAAATTGGGCTCCTACAATGAGCAGTTCTTC	CASSFPKLGSYNEQFF
-	-	TRBV21-1	TRBJ2-5	TGTGCCAGCAGCAAAGTCCCGGGCTCCGAAGAGACCCAGTACTTC	CASSKVPGSEETQYF
-	TRBD1	TRBV5-1	TRBJ1-2	TGCGCCAGCAGCGTGGGACAGGGTTGGGGAGGCTACACCTTC	CASSVGQGWGGYTF
-	-	TRBV9	TRBJ1-2	TGTGCCAGCAGTACCCACGAAAGCTATGGCTACACCTTC	CASSTHESYGYTF
-	-	TRBV9	TRBJ1-5	TGTGCCAGCAGCGTAGAGGGGACCAATCAGCCCCAGCATTTT	CASSVEGTNQPQHF
-	-	TRBV15	TRBJ1-5	TGTGCCACCAGCAGAGGTGGTCCCCCACAGCCCCAGCATTTT	CATSRGGPPQPQHF
-	-	TRBV18	TRBJ1-2	TGTGCCAGCTCACCGGGATCATCCCTCGCGGGGGACTACACCTTC	CASSPGSSLAGDYTF
-	-	TRBV7-8	TRBJ1-1	TGTGCCAGCAGCTTAGAACGGGGGGGAACTGAAGCTTTCTTT	CASSLERGGTEAFF
-	TRBD2	TRBV6-5	TRBJ2-5	TGTGCCAGCAGTTATAGCGGGGGGGATAGAGAGACCCAGTACTTC	CASSYSGGDRETQYF
-	-	TRBV25-1	TRBJ1-2	TGTGCCAGCAGTGAAACTCCCCCAGGAAGAGTCTATGGCTACACCTTC	CASSETPPGRVYGYTF
-	TRBD1	TRBV2	TRBJ1-5	TGTGCCAGCAGCTCCGGGACAGGGAAACAGCCCCAGCATTTT	CASSSGTGKQPQHF
few	TRBD2	TRBV7-8	TRBJ2-5	TGTGCCAGCAGCCAGGGGAATAGCGGGGGGGCGGGTGAGACCCAGTACTTC	CASSQGNSGGAGETQYF
-	-	TRBV3-1/TRBV3-2	TRBJ2-5	TGTGCCAGCAGCCAAGCGAGCTCGGGGTGGGAGACCCAGTACTTC	CASSQASSGWETQYF
-	TRBD2	TRBV2	TRBJ2-3	TGTGCCAGCAGTGAAGCCCAAAGCGGGGGAAGCACAGATACGCAGTATTTT	CASSEAQSGGSTDTQYF
-	TRBD2	TRBV2	TRBJ2-2	TGTGCCAGCAGTGTAACTAGCGGGAACACCGGGGAGCTGTTTTTT	CASSVTSGNTGELFF
-	-	TRBV7-9	TRBJ1-3	TGTGCCAGCAGCCCACAGAGCTCTGGAAACACCATATATTTT	CASSPQSSGNTIYF
few	-	TRBV9	TRBJ1-4	TGTGCCAGCAGCGTAACAGGGTTGGGTGAAAAACTGTTTTTT	CASSVTGLGEKLFF
-	-	TRBV24-1	TRBJ2-3	TGTGCCACCAGAGCTGGACTCAGCACAGATACGCAGTATTTT	CATRAGLSTDTQYF
medium-sized	-	TRBV28	TRBJ2-4	TGTGCCAGCCAAAAGCAGTTCAAATCTCAGTACTTC	CASQKQFKSQYF
-	-	TRBV19	TRBJ2-5	TGTGCCAGTAAATGGTCTAGGAATAAGGAAGAGACCCAGTACTTC	CASKWSRNKEETQYF
-	-	TRBV28	TRBJ1-6	TGTGCCAGCCACAGGGATGGAGATTCACCCCTCCACTTT	CASHRDGDSPLHF
once	-	TRBV2	TRBJ1-2	TGTGCCAGCACGGCAGGCCTTAACTATGGCTACACCTTC	CASTAGLNYGYTF
-	-	TRBV5-1	TRBJ1-2	TGCGCCAGCAGCCCGCCCGGGACCACTCACTATGGCTACACCTTC	CASSPPGTTHYGYTF
once	-	TRBV2	TRBJ2-3	TGTGCCAGCAGTGAATTTCTTGGGACAGCGCGGGGGAGAGGCACAGATACGCAGTATTTT	CASSEFLGTARGRGTDTQYF
-	-	TRBV2	TRBJ2-5	TGTGCCAGCAGTGATAGGCAGGGGCAGACCCAGTACTTC	CASSDRQGQTQYF
-	-	TRBV2	TRBJ1-3	TGTGCCAGCAGCCCCTGGGGGGGGCGAGGAGGAAACACCATATATTTT	CASSPWGGRGGNTIYF
-	-	TRBV5-8	TRBJ2-3	TGTGCCAGCCCTGGGTGGGGCGGGGTACGCACAGATACGCAGTATTTT	CASPGWGGVRTDTQYF
-	-	TRBV6-6	TRBJ2-2	TGTGCCAGCAGTGGGGGGGCGGGGACCGGGGAGCTGTTTTTT	CASSGGAGTGELFF
-	-	TRBV7-3	TRBJ1-3	TGTGCCAGCAGCTTAAACTCGCTCGGCACCATATATTTT	CASSLNSLGTIYF
-	TRBD1	TRBV3-1/TRBV3-2	TRBJ1-4	TGTGCCAGCAGCCTGACAGGGACGCGGGAAAAACTGTTTTTT	CASSLTGTREKLFF
-	TRBD1	TRBV9	TRBJ2-2	TGTGCCAGCAGCGTAGGGGACAGGGAAGCCGGGGAGCTGTTTTTT	CASSVGDREAGELFF
-	TRBD1	TRBV9	TRBJ1-6	TGTGCCAGCAGCCCAACCGGGACAGGTGGTTCACCCCTCCACTTT	CASSPTGTGGSPLHF
-	TRBD2	TRBV12-5	TRBJ2-3	TGTGCTAGTGGTCTCGCCGGGACTAGCGGGAACCATAAATCAACAGATACGCAGTATTTT	CASGLAGTSGNHKSTDTQYF
-	-	TRBV5-4	TRBJ2-2	TGTGCCAGCAGCACGAACAGGGAGCGTCACACCGGGGAGCTGTTTTTT	CASSTNRERHTGELFF
few	-	TRBV7-9	TRBJ1-1	TGTGCCAGCAGCGCCGTACAAGTTGTAACAGGGACTGAAGCTTTCTTT	CASSAVQVVTGTEAFF